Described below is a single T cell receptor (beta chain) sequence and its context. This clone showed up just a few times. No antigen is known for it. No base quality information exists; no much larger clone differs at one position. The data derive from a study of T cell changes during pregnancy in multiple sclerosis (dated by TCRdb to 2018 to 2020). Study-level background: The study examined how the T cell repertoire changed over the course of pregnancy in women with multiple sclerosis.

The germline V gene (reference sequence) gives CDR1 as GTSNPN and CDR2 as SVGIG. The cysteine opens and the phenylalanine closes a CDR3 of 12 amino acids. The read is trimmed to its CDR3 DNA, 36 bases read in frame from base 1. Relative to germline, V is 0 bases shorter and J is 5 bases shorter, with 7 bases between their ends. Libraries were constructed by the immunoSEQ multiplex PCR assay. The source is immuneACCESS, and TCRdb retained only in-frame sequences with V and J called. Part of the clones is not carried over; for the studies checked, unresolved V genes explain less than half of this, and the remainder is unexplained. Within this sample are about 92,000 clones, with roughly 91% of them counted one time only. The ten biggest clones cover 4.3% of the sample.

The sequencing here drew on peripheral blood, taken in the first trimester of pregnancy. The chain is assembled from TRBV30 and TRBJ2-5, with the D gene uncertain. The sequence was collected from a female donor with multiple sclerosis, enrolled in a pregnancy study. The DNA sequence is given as TGTGCCTGGAGTGTACTCGGGGAGACCCAGTACTTC. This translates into CAWSVLGETQYF.